Shown below are 32 T cell receptor beta chains from a single sample sequenced in a study of blood T cell repertoires in COVID-19. The table came from immunoSEQ multiplex PCR; TCRdb's copy has only in-frame clones and leaves some out. Of 15,000 to 20,000 clones detected, 91% appear once; the ten largest clones hold 6.5% to 7.5%. Material: peripheral blood. These TCRs come from a human donor in a cohort sampled during active COVID-19.

This clone was detected only once. V gene TRBV10-3 combines with J gene TRBJ1-2; 8 bases agree with TRBD1. V trimming: 4 bases; J trimming: 2 bases; junction bases outside the gene matches: 6. CDR3 length: 15 amino acids. The V gene's germline CDR1 is ENHRY and CDR2 SYGVKD. CDR3 nucleotide sequence: TGTGCCATCAGTGGCGGACAGGGTATGAACTATGGCTACACCTTC. Protein sequence: CAISGGQGMNYGYTF.

A single count supports this clone. The chain uses TRBV5-1 and TRBJ2-6; unclear D gene. Trimming pared 7 bases from V and 1 base from J, leaving 9 bases between. From germline, CDR1 is SGHRS and CDR2 YFSETQ. This CDR3 has 14 residues. The CDR3 region has the DNA TGCGCCAGCTGGGCTGCTTCTGGGGCCAACGTCCTGACTTTC. This encodes CASWAASGANVLTF.

V and J are TRBV29-1 and TRBJ2-2; TRBD1 might be the D (5 bases). Germline V gives CDR1 SQVTM, CDR2 ANQGSEA. Trimming pared 3 bases from V and 1 base from J, leaving 9 bases between. The CDR3 runs to 14 residues. The CDR3, as DNA: TGCAGCGTTGACGGGCAGGGGAACACCGGGGAGCTGTTTTTT. Translated: CSVDGQGNTGELFF.

The gene calls are TRBV19 and TRBJ1-1; 7 positions agree with TRBD1. This CDR3 has 13 residues. V was pared by 5 bases and J by 1 base, with 1 base of the junction left unmatched. Germline CDR1 is LNHDA and CDR2 is SQIVND (reference sequence). In DNA, the CDR3 is TGTGCCAGTAGTGAGGGGGCGAACACTGAAGCTTTCTTT. Its translation: CASSEGANTEAFF.

This chain joins TRBV19 and TRBJ2-4, with D hard to call. The V end was cut by 5 bases, the J end by 8 bases, with 16 bases between. The CDR3 has 14 amino acids. The germline V gene encodes CDR1 LNHDA and CDR2 SQIVND (reference sequence). CDR3 sequence (DNA): TGTGCCAGTAGTCCTTTTTCAGCGACGGACATTCAGTACTTC. It codes for CASSPFSATDIQYF.

The chain couples TRBV12-3 or TRBV12-4 to TRBJ1-3, with D uncertain. The CDR3 totals 13 residues. Trimming pared 6 bases from V and 4 bases from J, leaving 10 bases between. The CDR3 region is CASRTPGGNTIYF. CDR3 in DNA: TGTGCCAGCAGAACCCCCGGGGGAAACACCATATATTTT.

The V call is TRBV5-1, the J call TRBJ1-1, with TRBD1 identical over 10 bases. The CDR3 runs to 14 residues. The germline CDR1 and CDR2 sequences are SGHRS and YFSETQ. J gave up 6 bases and V 4 bases, and 6 bases lay outside the gene matches. The CDR3 coding sequence is TGCGCCAGCAGCGTAGGACAGGGGGGTGCTGAAGCTTTCTTT. Protein product: CASSVGQGGAEAFF.

The V gene is TRBV29-1, the J gene TRBJ2-6; the D gene is possibly TRBD2 (5 bases). Germline assignment: CDR1 SQVTM and CDR2 ANQGSEA. The V gene lost 5 bases and the J gene lost 0 bases, with 11 bases spanning the gap. The CDR3 is 15 amino acids. The CDR3 sequence is CSVSGKGSGANVLTF. The CDR3 coding sequence is TGCAGCGTTTCGGGGAAGGGCTCTGGGGCCAACGTCCTGACTTTC. The entire variable domain, with the rest obtained from reference TRBV29-1 and TRBJ2-6, is as follows: SAVISQKPSRDICQRGTSLTIQCQVDSQVTMMFWYRQQPGQSLTLIATANQGSEATYESGFVIDKFPISRPNLTFSTLTVSNMSPEDSSIYLCSVSGKGSGANVLTFGAGSRLTVL.

V and J are TRBV29-1 and TRBJ1-2; D unclear. CDR1 is SQVTM and CDR2 is ANQGSEA in the germline V gene. V lost 3 bases and J 6 bases, leaving 2 bases between the germline ends. This CDR3 has 9 amino acids. The chain's CDR3 is CSVDNGYTF. DNA for the CDR3: TGCAGCGTTGACAATGGCTACACCTTC.

The chain combines TRBV29-1 with TRBJ2-7; a possible D gene is TRBD2 (5 bases). V was trimmed by 7 bases and J by 3 bases, leaving 10 bases between them. This CDR3 spans 11 amino acids. The V gene's germline CDR1 is SQVTM and CDR2 ANQGSEA. DNA of the CDR3: TGCAGCGCTAGCCATATCTACGAGCAGTACTTC. It translates to CSASHIYEQYF.

The V call is TRBV6-2 or TRBV6-3, the J call TRBJ1-5; D is unclear. The V and J ends lost 0 bases and 11 bases respectively, with 8 bases between them. In germline, CDR1 is MNHEY, CDR2 SVGEGT. CDR3 length equals 12 residues. The CDR3 sequence: CASSYSGRAQHF. The CDR3 region has the DNA TGTGCCAGCAGTTACTCGGGGAGGGCCCAGCATTTT.

This chain's CDR3 is CASNPGGVPGEQYF. The CDR3 DNA is TGTGCCAGCAACCCCGGCGGGGTACCAGGCGAGCAGTACTTC. This sequence joins TRBV6-6 and TRBJ2-7; tentatively, D is TRBD2 (6 bases). The length of the CDR3 is 14 residues. V gave up 7 bases and J gave up 6 bases, with 19 bases separating them. Germline V gene sequence: CDR1 MNHNY, CDR2 SVGAGI (reference sequence).

The chain uses TRBV27 and TRBJ2-3; D gene unclear. With 5 bases removed from V and 12 bases from J, the gap between germline ends came to 3 bases. CDR3 size: 8 residues. Germline loops: CDR1 MNHEY, CDR2 SMNVEV (reference sequence). The CDR3 sequence: CASSPQYF. CDR3 coding DNA: TGTGCCAGCAGTCCTCAGTATTTT.

V is TRBV24-1 and J is TRBJ2-5, with 9 bases fitting TRBD1. Losses at the gene ends were 4 bases for V and 4 bases for J; bases not matched to a gene: 6. Germline-derived CDR1 and CDR2 are KGHDR and SFDVKD. The CDR3 sequence is 15 residues long. CDR3 nucleotide sequence: TGTGCCACCAGTGACCACCGACAGGGGGTAGAGACCCAGTACTTC. Amino acid sequence: CATSDHRQGVETQYF.

This clone is a singleton in its sample. The CDR3 region has the DNA TGTGCCAGCAGCCCCCACCCAGGACAGGTCGGGGGCAACAAAAACATTCAGTACTTC. This translates into CASSPHPGQVGGNKNIQYF. This sequence joins TRBV7-9 and TRBJ2-4; D might be TRBD1 (7 bases). Germline loops: CDR1 SEHNR, CDR2 FQNEAQ (reference sequence). V lost 5 bases and J lost 3, with 26 bases in between. This CDR3 contains 19 residues.

J is TRBJ1-6 and V is TRBV13, with TRBD1 as a possible D gene (5 bases). V dropped 4 bases and J dropped 0 bases, with 10 bases sitting between them. The germline CDR1 and CDR2 sequences are PRHDT and FYEKMQ (reference sequence). The CDR3 is made up of 16 amino acids. The CDR3: CASSSHDSSYNSPLHF. CDR3 DNA: TGTGCCAGCAGCTCACATGACAGCTCCTATAATTCACCCCTCCACTTT.

The chain carries TRBV18 and TRBJ2-7, with TRBD1 as a possible D gene (5 bases). Germline V gene sequence: CDR1 KGHSH, CDR2 LQKENI. The V end lost 3 bases, the J end lost 6 bases, and 15 bases lay between the germline ends. This CDR3 has 14 amino acids. The CDR3 spells CASSPGLETLEQYF. The DNA of the CDR3 is TGTGCCAGCTCACCGGGGCTAGAGACCCTCGAGCAGTACTTC.

The V and J genes are TRBV5-6 and TRBJ2-2; tentatively, D is TRBD1 (7 bases). Germline assignment: CDR1 SGHDT and CDR2 YYEEEE. The CDR3 is 15 amino acids. Trimming cost V 4 bases and J 4 bases, with 14 bases left between them. The DNA of the CDR3 is TGTGCCAGCAGCCTCAGGGGGGTTGGCACCGGGGAGCTGTTTTTT. It specifies CASSLRGVGTGELFF.

The V call is TRBV29-1, the J call TRBJ2-7; D not certain. V was trimmed by 4 bases and J by 0 bases, leaving 7 bases between them. The CDR3 is 12 residues long. The germline V gene encodes CDR1 SQVTM and CDR2 ANQGSEA. The CDR3 is CSVGAASYEQYF. Written as DNA, the CDR3 is TGCAGCGTTGGGGCAGCCTCCTACGAGCAGTACTTC.

Concerning this clone: Other DNA sequences in the sample encode the same CDR3. The chain carries TRBV19 and TRBJ1-2; 9 positions agree with TRBD1. The V gene end was trimmed by 2 bases and the J gene end by 2 bases; junction bases not matched to a gene: 3. The CDR3 sequence is 15 residues long. Looked up from germline, CDR1 is LNHDA and CDR2 is SQIVND (reference sequence). The CDR3 here is CASSIRTGANYGYTF. The CDR3 DNA reads TGTGCCAGTAGTATACGGACAGGGGCGAACTATGGCTACACCTTC.

V and J are TRBV7-2 and TRBJ1-2; 8 bases agree with TRBD1. Germline trimming cut 6 bases from V and 5 bases from J; bases unmatched to any gene: 5. In germline, CDR1 is SGHTA, CDR2 FQGNSA. The length of the CDR3 is 13 residues. DNA of the CDR3: TGTGCCAGCAGGCGTGGACAGGGTTATGGCTACACCTTC. Encoded protein: CASRRGQGYGYTF.

This chain connects TRBV28 to TRBJ1-2; D gene unclear. V lost 6 bases, J lost 0 bases, and 11 bases lay in between. Germline loops: CDR1 MDHEN, CDR2 SYDVKM. This CDR3 region has 14 residues. Written as DNA, the CDR3 is TGTGCCAGCAGGCAGGAGGTCCCTAACTATGGCTACACCTTC. Translation: CASRQEVPNYGYTF.

The rearrangement joins TRBV5-4 to TRBJ2-1; 11 bases map to TRBD2. Per the germline V gene, CDR1 is SGHNT and CDR2 is YYREEE (reference sequence). The V and J ends lost 5 bases and 4 bases, in that order; junction bases with no gene match: 8. This CDR3 has 16 amino acids. The CDR3 DNA reads as TGTGCCAGCAGTTTAGCGGGAGGGCCTGGGTACAATGAGCAGTTCTTC. This translates into CASSLAGGPGYNEQFF.

The V call is TRBV19, the J call TRBJ1-2, with 9 bases fitting TRBD1. Germline CDR1 and CDR2: LNHDA and SQIVND (reference sequence). This CDR3 has 17 residues. V was clipped by 5 bases and J by 6 bases; unmatched bases: 16. The CDR3 is CASSATFRDRESHGYTF. CDR3 DNA sequence: TGTGCCAGTAGTGCAACCTTCCGGGACAGGGAATCTCATGGCTACACCTTC.

V is TRBV21-1 and J is TRBJ2-7; the table's D call, TRBD2, has no DNA check behind it. TRBV21-1 is marked as a pseudogene. This CDR3 is 17 amino acids long. CDR3 loop: CASRPATGETLIHEQYF. CDR3 nucleotides: TGTGCCAGCAGACCTGCGACGGGGGAAACCCTTATCCACGAGCAGTACTTC.

This rearrangement joins TRBV19 to TRBJ1-2; D is undetermined. Germline V gene lookup returns CDR1 LNHDA and CDR2 SQIVND (reference sequence). Trimming pared 10 bases from V and 4 bases from J, leaving 19 bases between. The CDR3 runs 14 residues. The CDR3 DNA reads TGTGCCACCTGTCCGCGGCCCACCTCCTATGGCTACACCTTC. It yields the protein CATCPRPTSYGYTF.

V gene TRBV7-9 combines with J gene TRBJ2-2; 8 bases agree with TRBD1. Trimming took 4 bases from V and 5 from J; bases not matched to a gene: 9. The V gene's germline CDR1 is SEHNR and CDR2 FQNEAQ (reference sequence). The CDR3 is made up of 16 amino acids. CDR3 amino acids: CASSSRDGQGTGELFF. As DNA, the CDR3 is TGTGCCAGCAGCTCACGTGACGGACAGGGAACCGGGGAGCTGTTTTTT.

The genes are TRBV30 and TRBJ2-7; perhaps TRBD1 as D (6 bases). Germline CDR1 reads GTSNPN; CDR2 reads SVGIG (reference sequence). This CDR3 is 17 amino acids long. V was clipped by 5 bases and J by 6 bases, with 29 bases between them. The CDR3 spells CAWERGSTLGATGEQYF. CDR3 nucleotide sequence: TGTGCCTGGGAGAGGGGATCGACCCTGGGGGCTACTGGCGAGCAGTACTTC.

The chain uses TRBV24-1 and TRBJ2-3, with a weak D call TRBD1 (6 bases). With 4 bases removed from V and 1 base from J, the gap between germline ends came to 8 bases. Germline-derived CDR1 and CDR2 are KGHDR and SFDVKD. The CDR3 length is 14 residues. CDR3 sequence (DNA): TGTGCCACCAGTGACAGGACAGGCACAGATACGCAGTATTTT. Amino acid sequence: CATSDRTGTDTQYF.

The chain has TRBV7-8 and TRBJ2-3, with D uncertain. The CDR3 consists of 12 residues. V lost 5 bases to trimming and J lost 2 bases, with 5 bases between them. Looked up from germline, CDR1 is SGHVS and CDR2 is FQNEAQ. The CDR3 DNA sequence: TGTGCCAGCAGCCCAAACACAGATACGCAGTATTTT. Amino acid sequence: CASSPNTDTQYF.

The rearrangement joins TRBV9 to TRBJ1-1, with 8 bases matching TRBD1. The length of the CDR3 is 15 residues. V trimming: 3 bases; J trimming: 1 base; junction bases outside the gene matches: 5. The V gene's germline CDR1 is SGDLS and CDR2 YYNGEE. In DNA form, the CDR3 reads TGTGCCAGCAGCGCCAAGACAGGGGAGAACACTGAAGCTTTCTTT. This sequence encodes CASSAKTGENTEAFF.

This sequence joins TRBV11-2 and TRBJ2-1; TRBD2 matches 13 bases. V shed 8 bases and J 1 base; nucleotides not matched to a gene: 2. The CDR3 totals 15 residues. The germline CDR1 and CDR2 sequences are SGHAT and FQNNGV. The CDR3 sequence is CASGLAGVSYNEQFF. CDR3 in DNA: TGTGCCAGCGGACTAGCGGGAGTATCCTACAATGAGCAGTTCTTC.